This T cell receptor beta chain appears in the sequencing data of a study of control samples from healthy donors and cancer patients. TCRdb's table, derived via immunoSEQ multiplex PCR, lists solely in-frame clones and lacks some. The sample lists about 140,000 clones, roughly nine tenths occurring once. Germline CDR1 and CDR2: MDHEN and SYDVKM. The CDR3 length is 11 residues. V was clipped by 6 bases and J by 6 bases, with 8 bases between them. The TCR originated in a man aged 18 to 29 in good health. The genes are TRBV28 and TRBJ1-2; tentative D call: TRBD1 (6 bases). The material sequenced was blood. The CDR3 nucleotides read TGTGCCAGCAGCCAGGGGAATGGCTACACCTTC. Translated: CASSQGNGYTF.